This T cell receptor (beta chain) came from a study of blood T cells in healthy people across ages. Each sample used at least 7 million PBMCs. Germline loops: CDR1 DFQATT, CDR2 SNEGSKA (reference sequence). V shed 3 bases and J shed 8 bases, with 13 bases lying between them. CDR3 length: 13 amino acids. PCR was performed a second time for roughly 7 to 12 cycles using a sample-barcoded 5' primer and a J-beta primer mix. TCRdb independently ran MiXCR on the 5' RACE reads; one entry per CDR3 protein. The top ten clones hold roughly 25% of a sample with roughly 730,000 distinct CDR3 sequences, approximately 53% of them seen once.

The sample consisted of blood. The chain recombines TRBV20-1 with TRBJ1-4; D is perhaps TRBD1 (6 bases). The source is a man aged 40-49 years in good health. The CDR3 spells CSASTGASEKLFF. The CDR3 DNA reads as TGCAGTGCTAGCACGGGGGCGAGCGAAAAACTGTTTTTT.